The 25 T cell receptor beta chains listed next were all sequenced from one sample in a study of post-analysis software for immune sequencing data. Study conclusions and caveats: Patients showed TRBV5-6, TRBV5-1 and TRBV20-1 among 4 or 5 TRBV segments more frequent than in controls.

Sequencing libraries made from TCR beta cDNA carried unique molecular identifiers. From the PCR reads, TCRdb called clonotypes with MiXCR, one entry per CDR3 protein. The sample yields 750,000 to 950,000 distinct CDR3 sequences, 35% to 55% seen once. No cognate antigen is known for these TCRs. The sequenced material came from blood. The receptors derive from a girl aged 10 to 17 with multiple sclerosis.

V and J are TRBV25-1 and TRBJ2-1, with 8 positions matching TRBD1. The germline CDR1 and CDR2 sequences are MGHDK and SYGVNS. J lost 2 bases, V lost 5 bases, and 2 bases had no gene match. This CDR3 contains 14 residues. DNA for the CDR3: TGTGCCAGCAGTCACAGGGGGACCTACAATGAGCAGTTCTTC. This gives the protein CASSHRGTYNEQFF.

The CDR3 DNA follows: TGCGCCAGCAGCCAAGACCTCCCAACAGGGTTAATGGATGAGCAGTTCTTC. Translating it yields CASSQDLPTGLMDEQFF. V usage is TRBV4-1 and J usage is TRBJ2-1; possibly TRBD1 for D (6 bases). Germline V gene sequence: CDR1 MGHRA, CDR2 YSYEKL. V was pared by 0 bases and J by 8 bases, with 20 bases between. The CDR3 spans 17 residues.

This clonotype showed up just a few times. The V call is TRBV29-1, the J call TRBJ1-1, with D unresolved. This CDR3 is 14 amino acids long. V was pared by 4 bases and J by 4 bases, with 16 bases between. The germline CDR1 and CDR2 sequences are SQVTM and ANQGSEA. The CDR3 protein is CSVVGSLLSTEAFF. For the CDR3, the DNA is TGCAGCGTTGTCGGCAGCCTACTATCCACTGAAGCTTTCTTT.

The chain carries TRBV21-1 and TRBJ2-1; the table names TRBD1, a call not compared with the DNA. TRBV21-1 corresponds to a pseudogene. CDR3 size: 17 residues. The CDR3 sequence is CASSKTNDRAPGNEQFF. As DNA, the CDR3 is TGTGCCAGCAGCAAAACCAATGACAGGGCCCCGGGAAATGAGCAGTTCTTC.

This clonotype occurred many times. The V and J genes are TRBV20-1 and TRBJ2-3; D remains ambiguous. The CDR3 spans 12 residues. V was trimmed by 0 bases and J by 10 bases, leaving 11 bases between them. CDR1 DFQATT and CDR2 SNEGSKA come from the germline V gene (reference sequence). The CDR3 region has the DNA TGCAGTGCTAGAGATCAGGCGGAGTCGCAGTATTTT. The encoded protein is CSARDQAESQYF.

The V call is TRBV10-3, the J call TRBJ2-3, with a possible D match to TRBD1 (6 bases). The CDR3 has 17 residues. CDR1 and CDR2 (germline): ENHRY, SYGVKD. With 8 bases removed from V and 4 bases from J, the gap between germline ends came to 25 bases. The CDR3 sequence is CAIGEQGSLRISDTQYF. The CDR3 DNA follows: TGTGCCATCGGGGAACAGGGATCATTGCGAATTTCAGATACGCAGTATTTT.

This clonotype was seen a handful of times. The chain employs TRBV6-2 or TRBV6-3 and TRBJ2-7; possibly TRBD2 for D (6 bases). From germline, CDR1 is MNHEY and CDR2 SVGEGT. V was shortened by 6 bases and J by 1 base, with 16 bases between the two germline ends. The CDR3 has 15 amino acids. The CDR3 sequence is CASSPIRGLSYEQYF. In DNA form, the CDR3 reads TGTGCCAGCAGCCCAATCCGGGGACTTTCCTACGAGCAGTACTTC.

The CDR3 nucleotides are TGTGCCAGCAGTTTGGTTCTGGGACTAGCGGGAGCCCATGAGCAGTTCTTC. Its translation is CASSLVLGLAGAHEQFF. The chain couples TRBV28 to TRBJ2-1; 14 bases line up with TRBD2. J was trimmed by 8 bases and V by 3 bases; bases with no gene match: 9. The CDR3 sequence is 17 residues long. In germline, CDR1 is MDHEN, CDR2 SYDVKM.

The table lists this clonotype with a few counts. The V and J genes are TRBV6-1 and TRBJ2-1; TRBD1 agrees at 8 bases. Trimming removed 10 bases from V and 4 bases from J; junction bases left unmatched: 3. Germline V gene data show CDR1 as MNHNS and CDR2 as SASEGT. The CDR3 covers 12 residues. In nucleotides, the CDR3 is TGTGCCACCGGGACAGGTTACAATGAGCAGTTCTTC. It encodes CATGTGYNEQFF.

The J gene is TRBJ1-2, the V gene TRBV10-3, with 11 bases lining up with TRBD1. The CDR3 consists of 15 residues. With 0 bases clipped from V and 7 bases from J, the junction kept 4 bases outside the gene matches. CDR1 is ENHRY and CDR2 is SYGVKD in the germline V gene. DNA for the CDR3: TGTGCCATCAGTGAGTCGGGGACAGGGGGGACTGGCTACACCTTC. Amino acids: CAISESGTGGTGYTF.

This clonotype was picked up a small number of times. The chain recombines TRBV12-3 or TRBV12-4 with TRBJ2-1; no definite D call. V was pared by 6 bases and J by 5 bases, with 17 bases between. The CDR3 is 15 amino acids. As DNA, the CDR3 is TGTGCCAGCAGGCCCGTTTGGTCCTATAACAATGAGCAGTTCTTC. It specifies CASRPVWSYNNEQFF.

CDR3 loop: CASSEATFTEAFF. In DNA, the CDR3 is TGTGCCAGCAGTGAAGCCACATTCACTGAAGCTTTCTTT. This chain links TRBV6-1 with TRBJ1-1; D unclear. Trimming took off 0 bases at V and 4 bases at J, with 6 bases between the two ends. This CDR3 comprises 13 residues. Germline V CDR1 and CDR2: MNHNS, SASEGT.

V and J are TRBV4-2 and TRBJ1-5, with 7 bases fitting TRBD1. V gave up 1 base and J gave up 7 bases; unmatched junction bases: 10. Germline CDR1 reads LGHNA; CDR2 reads YNFKEQ. The CDR3 is 16 residues long. The CDR3 DNA reads as TGTGCCAGCAGCCAAGGAAGGGGGAACAGGGGACAGCCCCAGCATTTT. Amino acids: CASSQGRGNRGQPQHF.

J is TRBJ2-1 and V is TRBV29-1, with D possibly matching TRBD1 (5 bases). V was pared by 4 bases and J by 2 bases, with 18 bases between. The CDR3 sequence is 16 residues long. From germline, CDR1 is SQVTM and CDR2 ANQGSEA. The CDR3 nucleotides are TGCAGCGTTGGGCTGTCACCTCAGGGCCCCTACAATGAGCAGTTCTTC. Translation gives CSVGLSPQGPYNEQFF.

J is TRBJ2-1 and V is TRBV15, with D possibly called TRBD1 or TRBD2 (6 bases each). CDR3 size: 14 residues. The V end was cut by 4 bases, the J end by 10 bases, with 17 bases between. CDR1 is LNHNV and CDR2 is YYDKDF in the germline V gene (reference sequence). The CDR3 region has the DNA TGTGCCACCAGCATGGCGGGATTTGGGGGCGAGCAGTTCTTC. Its translation: CATSMAGFGGEQFF.

This clonotype was counted a few times. The chain has TRBV6-5 and TRBJ2-5, with TRBD2 matching 7 bases. This CDR3 spans 15 amino acids. With 4 bases clipped from V and 6 bases from J, the junction kept 11 bases outside the gene matches. Germline values: CDR1 MNHEY, CDR2 SVGAGI. The CDR3 is CASSFATGAGKTQYF. The CDR3 region has the DNA TGTGCCAGCAGTTTTGCGACGGGAGCGGGGAAGACCCAGTACTTC.

This clonotype turned up a few times. The gene calls are TRBV20-1 and TRBJ2-7; D gene ambiguous. Germline-derived CDR1 and CDR2 are DFQATT and SNEGSKA (reference sequence). The CDR3 is made up of 13 amino acids. V was cut by 1 base and J by 3 bases, with 10 bases left in between. CDR3 in amino acids: CSARGLADYEQYF. The CDR3 nucleotides are TGCAGTGCTAGAGGACTGGCCGACTACGAGCAGTACTTC.

V gene TRBV6-6 combines with J gene TRBJ2-7, with 9 bases aligning to TRBD2. The assigned J gene may be wrong: the sequence end matches TRBJ2-1 better. Germline CDR1 reads MNHNY; CDR2 reads SVGAGI (reference sequence). This CDR3 has 16 residues. The CDR3 region has the DNA TGTGCCAGCAGTCAAGATCCCCTAGCGGGGCACAATGAGCAGTTCTTC. The encoded protein is CASSQDPLAGHNEQFF.

V is TRBV3-1 and J is TRBJ2-6, with 12 bases fitting TRBD2. The V gene end was trimmed by 4 bases and the J gene end by 0 bases; junction bases not matched to a gene: 1. Germline CDR1 LGHDT, CDR2 YNNKEL (reference sequence). This CDR3 comprises 17 residues. The CDR3 DNA sequence: TGTGCCAGCAGCCCGACTAGCGGGGGCTCTGGGGCCAACGTCCTGACTTTC. As protein: CASSPTSGGSGANVLTF.

The rearrangement joins TRBV5-1 to TRBJ1-1, with 8 bases lining up with TRBD1. Germline CDR1 reads SGHRS; CDR2 reads YFSETQ. The junction had 8 bases not matched to a gene; V was cut back by 4 bases and J by 0 bases. The CDR3 has 16 residues. CDR3 coding DNA: TGCGCCAGCAGCCTTGGACAGGGTTCCGTGAACACTGAAGCTTTCTTT. Its protein is CASSLGQGSVNTEAFF.

This clonotype was seen only once. The CDR3, as DNA: TGTGCCAGCAGCCCAGGGACCTCACCCCTCCACTTT. Residues: CASSPGTSPLHF. The gene calls are TRBV7-9 and TRBJ1-6; D is perhaps TRBD1 (5 bases). CDR3 length: 12 residues. Trimming left V 5 bases short and J 10 bases short, with 9 bases between. Germline CDR1 reads SEHNR; CDR2 reads FQNEAQ (reference sequence).

This clonotype came up a few times. The J gene is TRBJ1-2, the V gene TRBV29-1; D ambiguous. The V gene lost 6 bases and the J gene lost 4 bases, with 9 bases spanning the gap. CDR1 and CDR2 from the germline V gene are SQVTM and ANQGSEA. The CDR3 runs 11 residues. The DNA of the CDR3 is TGCAGCGTCACCGACCCCTATGGCTACACCTTC. This encodes CSVTDPYGYTF.

The chain couples TRBV6-5 to TRBJ1-2, with D unclear. In germline, CDR1 is MNHEY, CDR2 SVGAGI. Trimming removed 5 bases at V and 7 bases at J, with 23 bases between. The CDR3 runs 16 residues. The CDR3 region is CASSPKRSAAVSGYTF. The CDR3 bases are TGTGCCAGCAGTCCGAAACGGTCGGCCGCAGTTTCTGGCTACACCTTC.

The chain carries TRBV29-1 and TRBJ2-1; the match to TRBD2 covers 11 bases. The CDR3 runs 14 residues. The J segment lost 5 bases and the V segment lost 8 bases, leaving 8 bases of the junction unmatched. The germline V gene has CDR1 SQVTM and CDR2 ANQGSEA. The CDR3 coding sequence is TGCAGCATCACTAGCGGGAGAATCGACAATGAGCAGTTCTTC. Translating gives CSITSGRIDNEQFF.

The chain carries TRBV28 and TRBJ1-2; D is uncertain. V lost 3 bases and J lost 4, with 9 bases in between. This CDR3 spans 13 amino acids. Germline CDR1 and CDR2: MDHEN and SYDVKM. CDR3 coding DNA: TGTGCCAGCAGTTTCTTGGGGTTCTATGGCTACACCTTC. Its translation: CASSFLGFYGYTF.